The sequence of this T cell receptor beta chain was determined in a study of T cells in Graves' hyperthyroidism and ophthalmopathy. The TCR beta CDR3 regions underwent amplification using RNA transcripts as the source. Primed by the HTBI set, a first-round RT-PCR was run on the TCR CDR3. TCRdb used MiXCR to reprocess the multiplex PCR reads, holding one entry per CDR3 protein. The sample has about 520,000 distinct CDR3 sequences; approximately 24% are singletons. Study-wide results and caveats: Blood shared most expanded thyroid clonotypes above 0.001.

This clonotype was picked up many times. Its target is unknown. Germline CDR1 SGDLS, CDR2 YYNGEE. The V segment lost 2 bases and the J segment 5 bases; nucleotides outside the gene matches: 9. The CDR3 is 15 amino acids. Material for sequencing was blood. The receptor's source is a woman aged 30 to 39 with Graves' ophthalmopathy. The chain employs TRBV9 and TRBJ2-5; 7 bases align to TRBD2. The CDR3 DNA reads TGTGCCAGCAGCGTGTGGGGGGGGAGTCAGGAGACCCAGTACTTC. It encodes CASSVWGGSQETQYF.